The sequence of this T cell receptor beta chain was determined in a study of graft-versus-host responses after intestinal transplantation. Study information: For two to four years after anti-thymocyte globulin induction, all recipients took tacrolimus and steroids. Study results and limitations: Analysis identified GvH clones in recipient marrow, with some appearing first in ileum or blood. With peak circulating GvH clone levels came an association with early post-transplant HvG declines.

Data came from immunoSEQ multiplex PCR; TCRdb stores just in-frame clones and leaves some out. The sample lists tens of thousands of clones; more than 75% were seen once. This CDR3 has 14 amino acids. The germline gives CDR1 MDHEN, CDR2 SYDVKM. V shed 8 bases, J shed 7 bases, and the junction held 11 bases outside the gene matches. With respect to this clone: What it binds is not known.

Specimen: PBMCs, collected 118 days after intestinal transplantation. This receptor was identified in a human patient who received an intestinal transplant, so some T cells may come from the graft donor. J is TRBJ1-3 and V is TRBV28; 7 nucleotides align to TRBD1. CDR3 region: CASLTSGQANTIYF. The CDR3, as DNA: TGTGCCAGCCTGACCTCCGGACAGGCGAACACCATATATTTT.